This TCR beta chain was captured in a study of T cell repertoires in cytomegalovirus infection. Study-wide context: Shared public TCR beta signatures pointed to both CMV infection and a matching HLA type.

Findings and caveats of the study: Adding up the frequency of public TCR beta families identified people who carried CMV plus the relevant HLA. The ex vivo response showed dominance by HLA-C-restricted CMV-specific TCR beta clonotypes.

MiXCR, run by TCRdb on the reads, gives a single entry per CDR3 protein. The sample records approximately 590,000 distinct CDR3 sequences, over 35% being singletons. The CDR3 sequence is 15 residues long. V was pared by 6 bases and J by 4 bases, with 7 bases of the junction left unmatched. Details on this clonotype: Its antigen is not known.

V and J are TRBV12-3 or TRBV12-4 and TRBJ2-3; 10 nucleotides match TRBD1. The TCR originated in a human donor in good health (CMV status not recorded). Some clones in this sample may be carry-over from other donors' samples. The starting material was cultured PBMCs, obtained from culture after CMV antigen stimulation. DNA of the CDR3: TGTGCCAGCAGCCCCGACAGGGGGCGGTCAGATACGCAGTATTTT. This translates into CASSPDRGRSDTQYF.